Described below is a single T cell receptor beta chain sequence and its context. The CDR3 sequence is 16 residues long. V lost 1 base and J 10 bases, leaving 19 bases between the germline ends. Looked up from germline, CDR1 is MGHRA and CDR2 is YSYEKL. The data stem from a study of blood T cell repertoires in COVID-19. In the original processing: Using reference gene primer amplification, nucleated cell counts were estimated. Only in-frame clones appear in the TCRdb table, and some are missing; sequencing was by immunoSEQ multiplex PCR. V and J calls plus clone size are reproduced from that table; the DNA served to infer D and trimming. Of under 250,000 clones detected, less than 90% appear once; the ten largest clones hold approximately 1.5%.

The receptor was derived from a woman between 40 and 50 years old who had recovered from COVID-19. Source material: peripheral blood. The genes are TRBV4-1 and TRBJ1-4; D is unclear. CDR3 sequence: CASSQVLPPRFGKLFF. The DNA for the CDR3 is TGCGCCAGCAGCCAAGTTCTACCCCCTAGGTTTGGAAAACTGTTTTTT.